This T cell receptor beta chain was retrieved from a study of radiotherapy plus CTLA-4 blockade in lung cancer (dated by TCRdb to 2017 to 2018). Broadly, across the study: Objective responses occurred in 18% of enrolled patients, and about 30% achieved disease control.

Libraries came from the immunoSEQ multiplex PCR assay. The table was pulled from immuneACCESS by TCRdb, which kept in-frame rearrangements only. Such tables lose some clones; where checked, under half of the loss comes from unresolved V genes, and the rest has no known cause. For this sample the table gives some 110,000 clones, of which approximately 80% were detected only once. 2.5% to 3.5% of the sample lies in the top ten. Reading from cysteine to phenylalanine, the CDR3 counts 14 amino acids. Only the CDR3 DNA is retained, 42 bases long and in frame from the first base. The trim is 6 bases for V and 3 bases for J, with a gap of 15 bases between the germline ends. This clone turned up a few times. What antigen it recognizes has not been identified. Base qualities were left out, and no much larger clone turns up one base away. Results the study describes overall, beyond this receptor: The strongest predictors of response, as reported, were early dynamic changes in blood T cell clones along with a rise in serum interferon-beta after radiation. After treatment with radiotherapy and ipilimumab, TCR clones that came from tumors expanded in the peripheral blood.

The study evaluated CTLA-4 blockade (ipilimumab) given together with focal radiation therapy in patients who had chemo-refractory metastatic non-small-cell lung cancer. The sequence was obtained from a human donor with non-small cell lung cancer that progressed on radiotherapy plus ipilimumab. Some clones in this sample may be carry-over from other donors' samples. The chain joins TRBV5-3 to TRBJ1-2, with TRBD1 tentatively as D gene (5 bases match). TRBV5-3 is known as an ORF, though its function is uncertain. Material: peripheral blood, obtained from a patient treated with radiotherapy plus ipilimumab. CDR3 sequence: CARTSGTPDYGYTF. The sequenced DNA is TGTGCCAGAACCTCCGGGACCCCGGACTATGGCTACACCTTC.